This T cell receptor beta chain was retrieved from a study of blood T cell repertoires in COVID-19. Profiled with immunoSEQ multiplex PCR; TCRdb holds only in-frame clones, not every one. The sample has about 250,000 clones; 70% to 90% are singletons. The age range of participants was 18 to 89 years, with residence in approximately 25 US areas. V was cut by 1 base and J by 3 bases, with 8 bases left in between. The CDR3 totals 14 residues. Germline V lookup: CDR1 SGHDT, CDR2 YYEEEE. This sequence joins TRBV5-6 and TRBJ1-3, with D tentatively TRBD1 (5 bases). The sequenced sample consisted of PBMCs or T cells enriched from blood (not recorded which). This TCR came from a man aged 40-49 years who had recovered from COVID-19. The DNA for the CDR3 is TGTGCCAGCAGCTTGTCAGGGTTTGGAAACACCATATATTTT. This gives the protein CASSLSGFGNTIYF.